This T cell receptor beta chain was identified in a study of T-cell memory formation after mild COVID-19. At the level of the study: TCR clustering was largely donor specific.

This CDR3 has 15 residues. The germline gives CDR1 SGHRS, CDR2 YFSETQ. Trimming took 3 bases from V and 1 from J; bases not matched to a gene: 6. This clonotype appeared a few times. Antigen specificity is unknown. General study findings and limits: The authors did not confirm SARS-CoV-2 specificity of second-wave clones peaking day 37.

In TCRdb, the 5' RACE reads were re-called with MiXCR into one record per CDR3 protein. The sample yields around 370,000 distinct CDR3 sequences, roughly 21% seen once. The V call is TRBV5-1, the J call TRBJ1-1; TRBD1 aligns across 7 bases. This receptor was obtained from an adult woman who had mild COVID-19 (a few samples of this study predate the infection). Cell type and time point are not known. The sequenced sample consisted of PBMCs or a T cell subset sorted from them (not recorded which). In DNA form, the CDR3 reads TGCGCCAGCAGCTACTCCGACAGGGCGAACACTGAAGCTTTCTTT. Protein sequence: CASSYSDRANTEAFF.